The entry that follows covers one T cell receptor beta chain sequence. Primers: 60 Vbeta forward and 13 Jbeta reverse. Assay: immunoSEQ multiplex PCR; the TCRdb copy retains only in-frame clones and omits some. The sample lists 250,000 to 350,000 clones, roughly 89% occurring once. The record originates from a study of cytomegalovirus exposure and HLA in healthy donors. V shed 1 base, J shed 2 bases, and the junction held 4 bases outside the gene matches. Germline loops: CDR1 LNHDA, CDR2 SQIVND (reference sequence). The CDR3 is 15 residues long. This chain links TRBV19 with TRBJ2-7; 8 bases are a match to TRBD2. Sequenced: PBMCs. This receptor was obtained from a man between 35 and 55 years old in good health and CMV-seropositive. CDR3 loop: CASSIVPGGAYEQYF. Written as DNA, the CDR3 is TGTGCCAGTAGTATAGTGCCGGGAGGGGCCTACGAGCAGTACTTC.